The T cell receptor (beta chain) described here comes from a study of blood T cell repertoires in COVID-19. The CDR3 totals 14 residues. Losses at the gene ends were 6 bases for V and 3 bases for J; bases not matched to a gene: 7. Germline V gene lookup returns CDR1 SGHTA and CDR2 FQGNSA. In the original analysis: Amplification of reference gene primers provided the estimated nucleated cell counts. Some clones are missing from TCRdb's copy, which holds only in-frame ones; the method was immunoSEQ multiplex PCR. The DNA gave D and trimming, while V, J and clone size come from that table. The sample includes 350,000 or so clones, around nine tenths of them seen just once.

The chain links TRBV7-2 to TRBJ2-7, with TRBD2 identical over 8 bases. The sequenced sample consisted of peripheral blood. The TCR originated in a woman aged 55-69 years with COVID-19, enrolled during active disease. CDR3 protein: CASSYSGVSYEQYF. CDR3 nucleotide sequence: TGTGCCAGCAGTTATAGCGGGGTCAGCTACGAGCAGTACTTC.